These 6 T cell receptor beta chains originate from one sample sequenced in a study of T cells in Graves' hyperthyroidism and ophthalmopathy (dated by TCRdb to the late 2010s). The method behind the library was multiplex PCR. Sequencer: Illumina HiSeq 2000. Amplification of TCR beta CDR3 regions was carried out from RNA transcripts. The first round of RT-PCR for the TCR CDR3 was performed with the HTBI primer set and the Qiagen OneStep RT-PCR kit. The public reads were reanalyzed by TCRdb: fastp trimming at Q25, MiXCR alignment, in-frame beta chains only. One record per CDR3 amino acid sequence lists the most common genes and DNA. This sample holds 310,000 or so distinct CDR3 sequences; 15% to 20% were observed only once. Approximately 60% of the sample comes from the top ten. The sequencing sample was made of blood. The receptors shown here come from a woman in her sixties with Graves' ophthalmopathy.

The V call is TRBV12-3 or TRBV12-4, the J call TRBJ1-5, with D hard to call. CDR3 length: 16 residues. The V gene lost 4 bases and the J gene lost 2 bases, with 15 bases spanning the gap. CDR3 nucleotides: TGTGCCAGCAGTTCCGTCCACGCGAGAGGCAATCAGCCCCAGCATTTT. Its protein is CASSSVHARGNQPQHF.

The chain carries TRBV28 and TRBJ1-2; 9 bases are shared with TRBD1. CDR3 size: 16 residues. Germline assignment: CDR1 MDHEN and CDR2 SYDVKM. Trimming took 3 bases from V and 2 from J; bases not matched to a gene: 7. CDR3 in DNA: TGTGCCAGCAGTTTGACCCGAGGGACAGGGAACTATGGCTACACCTTC. Protein: CASSLTRGTGNYGYTF.

This clonotype was seen more than once but under ten times. J is TRBJ2-7 and V is TRBV28; 8 nucleotides line up with TRBD2. The germline V gene encodes CDR1 MDHEN and CDR2 SYDVKM. CDR3 length: 14 residues. V lost 5 bases to trimming and J lost 5 bases; unmatched junction nucleotides: 8. The CDR3 sequence is CASSTPGGGHEQYF. The CDR3 nucleotides read TGTGCCAGCAGTACCCCAGGCGGGGGGCACGAGCAGTACTTC.

In its sample, this clonotype was seen many times. V usage is TRBV11-1 and J usage is TRBJ2-7; D not certain. This CDR3 has 13 residues. Germline CDR1 reads SGHAT; CDR2 reads FQDESV (reference sequence). With 5 bases removed from V and 5 bases from J, the gap between germline ends came to 13 bases. This CDR3 is CASSPASGNEQYF. CDR3 coding DNA: TGTGCCAGCAGCCCAGCGTCGGGCAACGAGCAGTACTTC.

The V gene is TRBV4-2, the J gene TRBJ1-4; D perhaps matches TRBD1 (6 bases). The CDR3 has 16 amino acids. Germline-derived CDR1 and CDR2 are LGHNA and YNFKEQ. The V end was cut by 0 bases, the J end by 8 bases, with 16 bases between. The CDR3 DNA is TGTGCCAGCAGCCAAGAACAGGGTATGGGAAGGGAAAAACTGTTTTTT. Amino acids: CASSQEQGMGREKLFF.

Of note for this clonotype: A much more abundant neighbour one base away suggests this may be a read error. J is TRBJ1-4 and V is TRBV7-2; D remains ambiguous. Trimming pared 1 base from V and 7 bases from J, leaving 10 bases between. Per germline, CDR1 SGHTA and CDR2 FQGNSA. This CDR3 is built from 14 residues. CDR3 region: CASSLDPGSEKLFF. Here the CDR3 DNA reads TGTGCCAGCAGCTTAGACCCTGGGAGTGAAAAACTGTTTTTT.